One TCR beta chain is described in this entry. Its specificity is unknown. MiXCR, applied by TCRdb to the reads, yields one record per CDR3 protein. Among hundreds of thousands of distinct CDR3 sequences, around 30% were seen once, and the ten largest hold over 15%. The entry originates in a study of T cell repertoires in cytomegalovirus infection. Study details: Newly reported HLA-C-restricted and thoroughly characterized HLA-B-restricted CMV epitopes were employed. An indication of both CMV infection and matching HLA type came from public TCR beta signatures. Study-wide results and caveats: HLA-C-restricted TCR beta clonotypes specific for CMV led the ex vivo response.

V shed 2 bases and J shed 3 bases, with 11 bases lying between them. Germline V CDR1 and CDR2: GTSNPN, SVGIG (reference sequence). CDR3 length: 14 amino acids. This TCR came from a human donor in good health (CMV status not recorded). Some clones in this sample may be carry-over from other donors' samples. The sample here was cultured PBMCs, taken from culture after CMV antigen stimulation. The chain uses TRBV30 and TRBJ1-5; no firm D call. The CDR3 protein is CAWSSRAANQPQHF. Written as DNA, the CDR3 is TGTGCCTGGAGTTCCCGGGCCGCCAATCAGCCCCAGCATTTT. The entire variable domain, with the rest obtained from reference TRBV30 and TRBJ1-5, is as follows: SQTIHQWPATLVQPVGSPLSLECTVEGTSNPNLYWYRQAAGRGLQLLFYSVGIGQISSEVPQNLSASRPQDRQFILSSKKLLLSDSGFYLCAWSSRAANQPQHFGDGTRLSIL.